The rows below give T cell receptor beta chains drawn from one sample of a study of CD8 T cells in ankylosing spondylitis. TCRdb reprocessed the 5' RACE reads with MiXCR, giving one entry per CDR3 protein. Of hundreds of thousands of distinct CDR3 sequences in the sample, 12% are singletons; the top ten hold roughly 0.51%. Source material: blood, either unsorted or a sorted T cell fraction (not recorded which). The receptors were gathered from a male donor with ankylosing spondylitis. Both conserved end residues are part of each CDR3. A D gene is named only where the DNA matches it firmly. Some rows mark clone size as missing; the rest say once, few, many or name a class of expanded clone.

J: TRBJ2-3; size: NA; V: TRBV18; D: NA; CDR3: CASRWSENTDTQYF; DNA: TGTGCCAGTAGATGGAGCGAGAACACAGATACGCAGTATTTT
J: TRBJ2-5; size: many; V: TRBV7-6; D: NA; CDR3: CASSLFQGQETQYF; DNA: TGTGCCAGCAGCTTATTCCAGGGGCAAGAGACCCAGTACTTC
J: TRBJ2-3; size: many; V: TRBV29-1; D: TRBD2; CDR3: CSVEGSGRALGTDTQYF; DNA: TGCAGCGTTGAAGGTAGCGGGAGGGCGTTAGGCACAGATACGCAGTATTTT
J: TRBJ1-1; size: NA; V: TRBV7-2; D: NA; CDR3: CASSPQVTNTEAFF; DNA: TGTGCCAGCAGCCCCCAGGTTACTAACACTGAAGCTTTCTTT
J: TRBJ1-6; size: NA; V: TRBV20-1; D: NA; CDR3: CSAMTSYNSPLHF; DNA: TGCAGTGCTATGACCTCCTATAATTCACCCCTCCACTTT
J: TRBJ2-7; size: NA; V: TRBV28; D: TRBD2; CDR3: CASSFAGTSGKNEQYF; DNA: TGTGCCAGCAGTTTCGCCGGGACTAGCGGGAAAAACGAGCAGTACTTC
J: TRBJ2-1; size: few; V: TRBV20-1; D: TRBD2; CDR3: CSARDGASGTPEQFF; DNA: TGCAGTGCTAGAGATGGGGCTAGCGGGACTCCTGAGCAGTTCTTC
J: TRBJ1-1; size: NA; V: TRBV20-1; D: NA; CDR3: CSARGVRVWNTEAFF; DNA: TGCAGTGCTAGAGGCGTCAGGGTGTGGAACACTGAAGCTTTCTTT
J: TRBJ2-3; size: NA; V: TRBV7-2; D: NA; CDR3: CASSLASGAGTDTQYF; DNA: TGTGCCAGCAGCTTAGCCTCGGGGGCCGGCACAGATACGCAGTATTTT
J: TRBJ2-1; size: few; V: TRBV27; D: TRBD1; CDR3: CASMGQGATNEQFF; DNA: TGTGCCAGTATGGGGCAGGGGGCGACCAATGAGCAGTTCTTC
J: TRBJ1-1; size: NA; V: TRBV4-2; D: NA; CDR3: CASSPEPWANTEAFF; DNA: TGTGCCAGCAGCCCCGAGCCCTGGGCAAACACTGAAGCTTTCTTT
J: TRBJ2-7; size: few; V: TRBV29-1; D: NA; CDR3: CSVVGNLYEQYF; DNA: TGCAGCGTTGTAGGGAACCTCTACGAGCAGTACTTC
J: TRBJ2-4; size: few; V: TRBV5-1; D: TRBD1; CDR3: CASSWGTGTKNIQYF; DNA: TGCGCCAGCAGCTGGGGGACAGGGACCAAAAACATTCAGTACTTC
J: TRBJ1-1; size: NA; V: TRBV7-9; D: NA; CDR3: CASRVSNTEAFF; DNA: TGTGCCAGCAGAGTCAGTAACACTGAAGCTTTCTTT
J: TRBJ1-4; size: NA; V: TRBV5-1; D: NA; CDR3: CASSPGPEGEKLFF; DNA: TGCGCCAGCAGCCCTGGTCCGGAGGGAGAAAAACTGTTTTTT
J: TRBJ1-5; size: few; V: TRBV20-1; D: NA; CDR3: CSALSGDQPQHF; DNA: TGCAGTGCTCTCTCAGGCGATCAGCCCCAGCATTTT
J: TRBJ1-1; size: many; V: TRBV5-1; D: NA; CDR3: CASSLVQGNTEAFF; DNA: TGTGCCAGCAGTTTGGTCCAGGGGAACACTGAAGCTTTCTTT
J: TRBJ2-1; size: few; V: TRBV5-1; D: NA; CDR3: CASSLDRVGYNEQFF; DNA: TGCGCCAGCAGCTTGGACAGGGTGGGTTACAATGAGCAGTTCTTC
J: TRBJ1-2; size: NA; V: TRBV9; D: TRBD1; CDR3: CASSPRTGQGGGYTF; DNA: TGTGCCAGCAGCCCGAGGACGGGACAGGGGGGAGGCTACACCTTC
J: TRBJ2-3; size: NA; V: TRBV6-1; D: NA; CDR3: CASSTPSGSTDTQYF; DNA: TGTGCCAGCAGTACCCCCAGCGGTAGCACAGATACGCAGTATTTT
J: TRBJ1-5; size: NA; V: TRBV7-9; D: NA; CDR3: CASSPGFDQPQHF; DNA: TGTGCCAGCAGCCCCGGGTTCGATCAGCCCCAGCATTTT
J: TRBJ1-4; size: few; V: TRBV20-1; D: NA; CDR3: CSARRGQAEKLFF; DNA: TGCAGTGCTAGACGCGGCCAGGCGGAAAAACTGTTTTTT
J: TRBJ1-4; size: NA; V: TRBV30; D: NA; CDR3: CAWRTWGTTNEKLFF; DNA: TGTGCCTGGAGGACTTGGGGAACAACTAATGAAAAACTGTTTTTT
J: TRBJ2-2; size: few; V: TRBV6-1; D: NA; CDR3: CASRTRINTGELFF; DNA: TGTGCCAGCAGAACACGTATTAACACCGGGGAGCTGTTTTTT
J: TRBJ1-1; size: few; V: TRBV20-1; D: NA; CDR3: CSVYGKGLSTEAFF; DNA: TGCAGTGTTTACGGGAAGGGGCTGTCCACTGAAGCTTTCTTT